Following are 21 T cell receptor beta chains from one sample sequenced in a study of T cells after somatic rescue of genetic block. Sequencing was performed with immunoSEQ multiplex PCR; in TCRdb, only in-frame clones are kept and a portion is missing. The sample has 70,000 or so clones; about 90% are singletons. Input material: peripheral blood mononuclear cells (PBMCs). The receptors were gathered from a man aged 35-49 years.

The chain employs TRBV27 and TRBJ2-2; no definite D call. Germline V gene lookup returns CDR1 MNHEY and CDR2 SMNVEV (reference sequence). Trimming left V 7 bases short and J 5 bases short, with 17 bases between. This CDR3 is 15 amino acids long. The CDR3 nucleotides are TGTGCCAGCACCTTCACGTTAGGCGCGACCGGGGAGCTGTTTTTT. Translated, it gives CASTFTLGATGELFF.

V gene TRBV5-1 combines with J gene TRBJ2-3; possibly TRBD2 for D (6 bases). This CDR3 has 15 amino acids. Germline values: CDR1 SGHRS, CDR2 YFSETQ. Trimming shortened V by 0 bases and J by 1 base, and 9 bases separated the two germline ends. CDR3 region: CASSLGEAGTDTQYF. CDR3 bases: TGCGCCAGCAGCTTGGGGGAGGCGGGCACAGATACGCAGTATTTT. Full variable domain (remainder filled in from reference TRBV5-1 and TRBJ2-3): KAGVTQTPRYLIKTRGQQVTLSCSPISGHRSVSWYQQTPGQGLQFLFEYFSETQRNKGNFPGRFSGRQFSNSRSEMNVSTLELGDSALYLCASSLGEAGTDTQYFGPGTRLTVL.

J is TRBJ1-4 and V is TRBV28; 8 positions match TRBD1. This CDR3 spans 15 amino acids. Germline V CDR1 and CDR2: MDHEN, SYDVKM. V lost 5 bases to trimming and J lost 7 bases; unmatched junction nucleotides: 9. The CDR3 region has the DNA TGTGCCAGCAGTACAAGGCGGGACAGGCGTGAAAAACTGTTTTTT. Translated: CASSTRRDRREKLFF.

In DNA form, the CDR3 reads TGCGCCAGCAGCCCAGTTCTACAAGAGACCCAGTACTTC. Its protein is CASSPVLQETQYF. The rearrangement joins TRBV4-1 to TRBJ2-5; D not resolved. In germline, CDR1 is MGHRA, CDR2 YSYEKL. V lost 4 bases and J 2 bases, leaving 8 bases between the germline ends. The CDR3 extends over 13 amino acids.

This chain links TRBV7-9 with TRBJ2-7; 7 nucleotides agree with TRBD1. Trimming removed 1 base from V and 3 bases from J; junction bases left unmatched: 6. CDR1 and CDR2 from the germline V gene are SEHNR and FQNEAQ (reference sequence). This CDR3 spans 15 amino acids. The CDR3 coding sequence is TGTGCCAGCAGCTTAGGACAGGGTCTCGACTACGAGCAGTACTTC. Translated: CASSLGQGLDYEQYF.

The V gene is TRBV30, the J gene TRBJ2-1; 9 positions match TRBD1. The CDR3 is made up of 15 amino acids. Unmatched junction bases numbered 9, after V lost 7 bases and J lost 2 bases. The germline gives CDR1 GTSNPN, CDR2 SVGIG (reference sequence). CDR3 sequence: CASNLGQGPYNEQFF. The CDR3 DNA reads TGTGCCTCGAACCTGGGACAGGGACCCTACAATGAGCAGTTCTTC.

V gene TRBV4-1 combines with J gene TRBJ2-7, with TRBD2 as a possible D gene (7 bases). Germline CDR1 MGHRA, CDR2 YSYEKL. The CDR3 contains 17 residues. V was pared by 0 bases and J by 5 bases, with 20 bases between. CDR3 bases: TGCGCCAGCAGCCAAGACGGGGGAGGGGGAAGGGTAGACGAGCAGTACTTC. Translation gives CASSQDGGGGRVDEQYF.

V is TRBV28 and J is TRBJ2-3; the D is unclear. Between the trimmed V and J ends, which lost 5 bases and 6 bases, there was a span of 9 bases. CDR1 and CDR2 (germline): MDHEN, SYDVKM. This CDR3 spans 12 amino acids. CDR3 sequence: CASSLEYDTQYF. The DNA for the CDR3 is TGTGCCAGCAGTCTAGAGTACGATACGCAGTATTTT. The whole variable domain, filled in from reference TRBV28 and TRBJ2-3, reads DVKVTQSSRYLVKRTGEKVFLECVQDMDHENMFWYRQDPGLGLRLIYFSYDVKMKEKGDIPEGYSVSREKKERFSLILESASTNQTSMYLCASSLEYDTQYFGPGTRLTVL.

For the CDR3, the DNA is TGCGCCAGCACCCCGTCCAGCGGGAGTTGGAATGAGCAGTTCTTC. Translated, it gives CASTPSSGSWNEQFF. The rearrangement joins TRBV10-1 to TRBJ2-1, with 8 bases matching TRBD2. V lost 7 bases, J lost 7 bases, and 12 bases stayed unmatched. Per germline, CDR1 WNHNN and CDR2 SYGVQD (reference sequence). This CDR3 comprises 15 residues.

Written as DNA, the CDR3 is TGTGCCAGCAGCCCTACGCCTCGGGGGGGTAACTATGGCTACACCTTC. It encodes CASSPTPRGGNYGYTF. The chain is built from TRBV7-8 and TRBJ1-2; D may be TRBD1 (5 bases). Germline CDR1 SGHVS, CDR2 FQNEAQ. Between the trimmed V and J ends, which lost 5 bases and 1 base, there was a span of 17 bases. The CDR3 length is 16 residues.

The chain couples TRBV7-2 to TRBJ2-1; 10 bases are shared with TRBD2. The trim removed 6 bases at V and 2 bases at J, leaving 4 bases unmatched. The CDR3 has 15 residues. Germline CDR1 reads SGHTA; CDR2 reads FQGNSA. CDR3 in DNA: TGTGCCAGCAGTCCGACTAGCGGGCCCTACAATGAGCAGTTCTTC. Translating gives CASSPTSGPYNEQFF.

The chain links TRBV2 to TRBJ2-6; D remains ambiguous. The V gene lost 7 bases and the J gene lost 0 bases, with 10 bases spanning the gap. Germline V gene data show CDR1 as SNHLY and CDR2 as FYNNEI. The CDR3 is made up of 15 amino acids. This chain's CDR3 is CASKSAYSGANVLTF. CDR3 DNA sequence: TGTGCCAGCAAGTCGGCCTACTCTGGGGCCAACGTCCTGACTTTC.

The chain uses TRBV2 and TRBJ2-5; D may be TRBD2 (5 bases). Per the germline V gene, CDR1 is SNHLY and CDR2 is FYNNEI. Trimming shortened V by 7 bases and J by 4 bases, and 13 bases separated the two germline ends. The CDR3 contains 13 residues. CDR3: CASISDRGETQYF. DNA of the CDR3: TGTGCCAGCATTTCCGACCGGGGAGAGACCCAGTACTTC.

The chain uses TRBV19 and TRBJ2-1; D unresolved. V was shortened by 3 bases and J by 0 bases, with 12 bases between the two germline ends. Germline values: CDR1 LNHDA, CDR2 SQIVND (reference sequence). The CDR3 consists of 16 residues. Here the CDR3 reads CASSISRYSSYNEQFF. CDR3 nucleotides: TGTGCCAGTAGTATCAGCAGATATAGCTCCTACAATGAGCAGTTCTTC.

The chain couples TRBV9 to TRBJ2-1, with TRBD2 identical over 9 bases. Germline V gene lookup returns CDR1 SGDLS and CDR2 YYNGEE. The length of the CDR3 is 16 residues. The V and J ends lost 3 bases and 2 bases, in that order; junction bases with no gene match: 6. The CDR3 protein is CASSGDSGRPYNEQFF. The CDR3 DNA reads TGTGCCAGCAGCGGAGATAGCGGGAGACCCTACAATGAGCAGTTCTTC.

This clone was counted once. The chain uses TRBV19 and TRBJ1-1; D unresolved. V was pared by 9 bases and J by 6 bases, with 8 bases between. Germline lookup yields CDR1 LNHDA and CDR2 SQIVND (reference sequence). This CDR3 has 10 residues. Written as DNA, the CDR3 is TGTGCCAGCCTTGGAGCTGAAGCTTTCTTT. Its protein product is CASLGAEAFF.

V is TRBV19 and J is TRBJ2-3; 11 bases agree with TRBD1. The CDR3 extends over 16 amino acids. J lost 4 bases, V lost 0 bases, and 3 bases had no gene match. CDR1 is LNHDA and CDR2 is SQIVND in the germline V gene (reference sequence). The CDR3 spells CASSIERTGGADTQYF. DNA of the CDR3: TGTGCCAGTAGTATAGAGCGGACAGGGGGCGCAGATACGCAGTATTTT.

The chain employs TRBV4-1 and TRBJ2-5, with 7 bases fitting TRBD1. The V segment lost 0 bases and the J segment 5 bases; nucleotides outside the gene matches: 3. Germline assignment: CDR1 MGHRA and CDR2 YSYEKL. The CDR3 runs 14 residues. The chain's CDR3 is CASSQETGLETQYF. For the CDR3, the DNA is TGCGCCAGCAGCCAAGAGACAGGGCTGGAGACCCAGTACTTC.

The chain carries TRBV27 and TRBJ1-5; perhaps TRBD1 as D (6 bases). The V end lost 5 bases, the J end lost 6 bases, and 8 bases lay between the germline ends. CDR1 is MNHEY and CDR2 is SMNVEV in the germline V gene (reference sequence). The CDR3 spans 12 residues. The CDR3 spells CASSQGSQPQHF. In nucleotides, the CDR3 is TGTGCCAGCAGTCAGGGGTCTCAGCCCCAGCATTTT.

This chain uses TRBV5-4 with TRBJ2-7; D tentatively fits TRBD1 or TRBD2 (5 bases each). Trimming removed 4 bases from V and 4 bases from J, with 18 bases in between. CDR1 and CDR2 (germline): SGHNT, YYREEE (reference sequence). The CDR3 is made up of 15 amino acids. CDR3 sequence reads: CASSNGTATPYEQYF. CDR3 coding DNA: TGTGCCAGCAGCAACGGGACCGCGACCCCTTACGAGCAGTACTTC.

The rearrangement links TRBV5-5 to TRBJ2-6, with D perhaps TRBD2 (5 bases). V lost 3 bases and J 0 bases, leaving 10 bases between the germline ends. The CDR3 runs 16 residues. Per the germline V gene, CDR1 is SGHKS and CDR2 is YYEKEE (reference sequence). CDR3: CASSSASYSGANVLTF. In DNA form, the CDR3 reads TGTGCCAGCAGCTCCGCTAGCTACTCTGGGGCCAACGTCCTGACTTTC. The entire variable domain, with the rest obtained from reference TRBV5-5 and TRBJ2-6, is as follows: DAGVTQSPTHLIKTRGQQVTLRCSPISGHKSVSWYQQVLGQGPQFIFQYYEKEERGRGNFPDRFSARQFPNYSSELNVNALLLGDSALYLCASSSASYSGANVLTFGAGSRLTVL.